Listed here is a single T cell receptor beta chain. This specimen belongs to a study of monozygotic twins with inflammatory bowel disease. Looked up from germline, CDR1 is SGHRS and CDR2 is YFSETQ. This CDR3 comprises 19 residues. TCRdb reprocessed the 5' RACE reads, with one entry per CDR3 protein and no DNA. This sample's clone table lists some 440,000 distinct CDR3 sequences. The J gene is TRBJ2-3, the V gene TRBV5-1; TCRdb indicates TRBD2, and absent DNA this call remains unverified. The clonotype was recovered from a human donor with ulcerative colitis or Crohn's disease, or a healthy co-twin of an affected twin (not recorded which). The sequenced material came from blood. Here the CDR3 reads CASSPFRGLAGFPEDTQYF. The whole variable domain, remainder taken from reference TRBV5-1 and TRBJ2-3, is KAGVTQTPRYLIKTRGQQVTLSCSPISGHRSVSWYQQTPGQGLQFLFEYFSETQRNKGNFPGRFSGRQFSNSRSEMNVSTLELGDSALYLCASSPFRGLAGFPEDTQYFGPGTRLTVL.